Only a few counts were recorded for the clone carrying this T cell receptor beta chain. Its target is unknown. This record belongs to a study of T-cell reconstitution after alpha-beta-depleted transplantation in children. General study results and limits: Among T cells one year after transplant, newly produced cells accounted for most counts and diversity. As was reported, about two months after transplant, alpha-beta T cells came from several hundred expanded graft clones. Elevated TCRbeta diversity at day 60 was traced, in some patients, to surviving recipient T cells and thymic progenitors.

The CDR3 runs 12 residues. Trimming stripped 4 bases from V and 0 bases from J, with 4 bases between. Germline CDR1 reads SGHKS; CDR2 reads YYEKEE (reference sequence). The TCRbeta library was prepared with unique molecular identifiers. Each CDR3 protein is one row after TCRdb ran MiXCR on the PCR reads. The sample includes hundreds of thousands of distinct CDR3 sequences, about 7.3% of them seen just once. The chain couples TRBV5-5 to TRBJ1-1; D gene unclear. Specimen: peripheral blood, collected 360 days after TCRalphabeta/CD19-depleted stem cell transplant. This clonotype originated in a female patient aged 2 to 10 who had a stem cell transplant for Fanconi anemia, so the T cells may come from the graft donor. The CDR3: CASSPMNTEAFF. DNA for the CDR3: TGTGCCAGCAGCCCCATGAACACTGAAGCTTTCTTT. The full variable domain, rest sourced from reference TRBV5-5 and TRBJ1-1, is DAGVTQSPTHLIKTRGQQVTLRCSPISGHKSVSWYQQVLGQGPQFIFQYYEKEERGRGNFPDRFSARQFPNYSSELNVNALLLGDSALYLCASSPMNTEAFFGQGTRLTVV.